This entry features one T cell receptor beta chain sequence. This entry is derived from a study of blood T cell repertoires in COVID-19. Study as a whole: Samples of COVID-19 (acute and convalescent) were obtained from the United States, Italy and Spain. From T cells, B-cell-depleted T cells, or PBMCs came the material, which was cDNA or gDNA.

Per the original data handling: Estimates of nucleated cell counts were drawn from the amplification of reference gene primers. Sequencing used immunoSEQ multiplex PCR; TCRdb keeps in-frame clones, though not all of them. From that table come the V and J calls and clone size; the DNA was used to work out D and trimming. The table lists about 46,000 clones, less than 90% of them singletons. The source of this sequence is a man between 60 and 75 years old with acute or convalescent COVID-19. The sample taken for sequencing was peripheral blood.

CDR3 nucleotides: TGCAGTGCTAGTCGGACAGTCCAAGAGACCCAGTACTTC. Translated: CSASRTVQETQYF. The gene calls are TRBV20-1 and TRBJ2-5; TRBD1 is a possible D gene (6 bases). V shed 3 bases and J shed 1 base, with 9 bases lying between them. This CDR3 contains 13 residues. CDR1 DFQATT and CDR2 SNEGSKA come from the germline V gene (reference sequence).